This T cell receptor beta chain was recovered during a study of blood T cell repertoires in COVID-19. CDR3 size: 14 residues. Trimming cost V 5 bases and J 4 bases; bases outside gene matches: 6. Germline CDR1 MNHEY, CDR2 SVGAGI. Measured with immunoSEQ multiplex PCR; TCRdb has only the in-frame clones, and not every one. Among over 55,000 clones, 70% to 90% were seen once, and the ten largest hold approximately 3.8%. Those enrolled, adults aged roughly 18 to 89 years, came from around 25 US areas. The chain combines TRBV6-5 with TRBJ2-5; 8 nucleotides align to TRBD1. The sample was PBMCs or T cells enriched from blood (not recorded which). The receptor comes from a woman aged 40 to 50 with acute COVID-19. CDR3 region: CASSPLRGRETQYF. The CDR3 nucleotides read TGTGCCAGCAGTCCGCTCAGGGGGCGAGAGACCCAGTACTTC.